The TCR beta chain under discussion was sequenced for a study of blood T cell repertoires in COVID-19. Study background: The United States, Italy and Spain provided the acute and convalescent COVID-19 samples.

V was cut by 3 bases and J by 4 bases, with 6 bases left in between. The length of the CDR3 is 12 residues. Germline V gene lookup returns CDR1 SGHTA and CDR2 FQGNSA. Regarding this clone: Other nucleotide sequences from this sample produce the same CDR3.

Patients in Seattle were enrolled during active infection, then followed longitudinally. The repertoire was sequenced with immunoSEQ multiplex PCR; TCRdb's copy has only in-frame clones and lacks some. The sample has about 270,000 clones, around 88% seen once; the top ten hold approximately 5%. The specimen sequenced was peripheral blood. The chain combines TRBV7-2 with TRBJ2-5, with D possibly being TRBD2 (6 bases). This clonotype originated in a woman of 80 years or more with COVID-19, enrolled during active disease. The DNA of the CDR3 is TGTGCCAGCAGCTTCGGGGGAGAGACCCAGTACTTC. Amino acid sequence: CASSFGGETQYF.